A selection of T cell receptor beta chains follows, all from one sample in a study of OX40 agonist ivuxolimab in advanced cancers. The assay was immunoSEQ multiplex PCR, and TCRdb's table has in-frame clones only and misses some. The table lists more than 35,000 clones, about 89% of them singletons. The input for sequencing was CD4+ or CD8+ T cells sorted from blood, taken in a trial of the OX40 agonist ivuxolimab. The receptors were gathered from an adult with an advanced solid tumor such as melanoma, head and neck, liver or kidney cancer. Each CDR3 is given with its conserved first and last residue. The order of the fields is clone size, D gene, J gene, V gene, CDR3 protein, CDR3 DNA. The D gene is left open where the match is weak. Where a row states a size, it is once, few, many or the class of an expanded clone; other rows omit it.

size: NA; D: TRBD1; J: TRBJ2-2; V: TRBV6-5; CDR3: CASTRQGAATGELFF; DNA: TGTGCCAGCACTAGACAGGGGGCGGCCACCGGGGAGCTGTTTTTT
size: NA; D: NA; J: TRBJ2-3; V: TRBV10-3; CDR3: CAISGGSTDTQYF; DNA: TGTGCCATCAGTGGGGGTAGCACAGATACGCAGTATTTT
size: once; D: TRBD1; J: TRBJ1-1; V: TRBV9; CDR3: CASSAKGQKNTEAFF; DNA: TGTGCCAGCAGCGCAAAGGGACAGAAGAACACTGAAGCTTTCTTT
size: NA; D: NA; J: TRBJ1-1; V: TRBV5-6; CDR3: CASSPPWGAGLDTEAFF; DNA: TGTGCCAGCAGCCCCCCGTGGGGGGCGGGGTTGGACACTGAAGCTTTCTTT
size: NA; D: NA; J: TRBJ1-5; V: TRBV4-3; CDR3: CASSQATGNQPQHF; DNA: TGCGCCAGCAGCCAGGCCACAGGGAATCAGCCCCAGCATTTT
size: NA; D: NA; J: TRBJ2-7; V: TRBV7-2; CDR3: CASTRAFNYEQYF; DNA: TGTGCCAGCACCAGGGCGTTCAACTACGAGCAGTACTTC
size: NA; D: TRBD1; J: TRBJ1-4; V: TRBV2; CDR3: CASSVTRDSQRFF; DNA: TGTGCCAGCAGTGTAACCCGGGACAGCCAAAGGTTTTTT
size: NA; D: NA; J: TRBJ2-5; V: TRBV29-1; CDR3: CSVSPGETQYF; DNA: TGCAGCGTGTCACCGGGGGAGACCCAGTACTTC
size: NA; D: NA; J: TRBJ2-2; V: TRBV5-1; CDR3: CASSLADSIGAGELFF; DNA: TGCGCCAGCAGCTTGGCCGACTCAATCGGCGCCGGGGAGCTGTTTTTT
size: NA; D: NA; J: TRBJ1-6; V: TRBV6-5; CDR3: CASSYVNSPLHF; DNA: TGTGCCAGCAGTTACGTCAATTCACCCCTCCACTTT
size: NA; D: TRBD2; J: TRBJ2-5; V: TRBV18; CDR3: CASSPLRGAGETQYF; DNA: TGTGCCAGCTCACCCTTGCGGGGGGCGGGAGAGACCCAGTACTTC
size: NA; D: NA; J: TRBJ2-5; V: TRBV9; CDR3: CASSVMVGETQYF; DNA: TGTGCCAGCAGCGTAATGGTTGGGGAGACCCAGTACTTC
size: few; D: NA; J: TRBJ1-1; V: TRBV5-6; CDR3: CASSRLELEAFF; DNA: TGTGCCAGCAGCCGGCTCGAGCTGGAAGCTTTCTTT
size: NA; D: TRBD1; J: TRBJ2-2; V: TRBV9; CDR3: CASSLNRDRVSTGELFF; DNA: TGTGCCAGCAGCCTAAACCGGGACAGGGTTTCCACCGGGGAGCTGTTTTTT
size: NA; D: NA; J: TRBJ2-3; V: TRBV12-5; CDR3: CASGYLADTQYF; DNA: TGTGCTAGTGGTTACCTGGCAGATACGCAGTATTTT
size: NA; D: NA; J: TRBJ2-5; V: TRBV9; CDR3: CASSGRVGVPETQYF; DNA: TGTGCCAGCAGCGGAAGGGTAGGGGTGCCAGAGACCCAGTACTTC
size: NA; D: NA; J: TRBJ2-7; V: TRBV11-2; CDR3: CASHKHATDEQYF; DNA: TGTGCCAGCCACAAACACGCCACGGACGAGCAGTACTTC
size: NA; D: NA; J: TRBJ1-1; V: TRBV6-1; CDR3: CASSDGTTNTEAFF; DNA: TGTGCCAGCAGTGACGGGACAACGAACACTGAAGCTTTCTTT
size: NA; D: NA; J: TRBJ1-6; V: TRBV7-9; CDR3: CASSFPGGAGNSPLHF; DNA: TGTGCCAGCAGCTTTCCCGGGGGGGCGGGTAATTCACCCCTCCACTTT
size: NA; D: TRBD1; J: TRBJ1-5; V: TRBV5-1; CDR3: CASSRGQGDSPQHF; DNA: TGCGCCAGCAGCCGGGGACAGGGAGATTCGCCCCAGCATTTT
size: NA; D: TRBD2; J: TRBJ2-5; V: TRBV18; CDR3: CASSPPTSGDWGTQYF; DNA: TGTGCCAGCTCACCACCGACTAGCGGGGATTGGGGGACCCAGTACTTC
size: NA; D: TRBD1; J: TRBJ2-4; V: TRBV5-8; CDR3: CASSFGQGISGKNIQYF; DNA: TGTGCCAGCAGCTTCGGACAGGGAATAAGCGGCAAAAACATTCAGTACTTC
size: few; D: NA; J: TRBJ1-1; V: TRBV9; CDR3: CASSLFGDTEAFF; DNA: TGTGCCAGCAGCCTGTTTGGCGACACTGAAGCTTTCTTT
size: NA; D: NA; J: TRBJ2-3; V: TRBV5-1; CDR3: CASSPGRSSGGPDTQYF; DNA: TGCGCCAGCAGCCCTGGGAGGTCTAGTGGGGGCCCAGATACGCAGTATTTT
size: NA; D: TRBD2; J: TRBJ2-5; V: TRBV7-2; CDR3: CASNERGQGTQYF; DNA: TGTGCCAGCAACGAGCGGGGGCAGGGGACCCAGTACTTC
size: NA; D: TRBD2; J: TRBJ2-1; V: TRBV19; CDR3: CASISGGAYNEQFF; DNA: TGTGCCAGTATAAGCGGGGGGGCCTACAATGAGCAGTTCTTC
size: NA; D: NA; J: TRBJ1-2; V: TRBV14; CDR3: CASSQTGNYGYTF; DNA: TGTGCCAGCAGCCAAACAGGGAACTATGGCTACACCTTC
size: NA; D: TRBD2; J: TRBJ2-2; V: TRBV28; CDR3: CASSSRRGGTGELFF; DNA: TGTGCCAGCAGTTCACGGCGGGGGGGTACCGGGGAGCTGTTTTTT
size: NA; D: NA; J: TRBJ1-2; V: TRBV18; CDR3: CASSPVPGEYRYGYTF; DNA: TGTGCCAGCTCACCCGTGCCCGGGGAGTACCGCTATGGCTACACCTTC
size: once; D: TRBD2; J: TRBJ2-3; V: TRBV29-1; CDR3: CSVGGLAGGPDTQYF; DNA: TGCAGCGTGGGAGGACTAGCGGGGGGACCAGATACGCAGTATTTT
size: NA; D: NA; J: TRBJ1-2; V: TRBV9; CDR3: CASSESIGQSGRGYTF; DNA: TGTGCCAGCAGCGAAAGTATTGGGCAGTCTGGAAGGGGCTACACCTTC
size: NA; D: NA; J: TRBJ1-5; V: TRBV2; CDR3: CASRGLRGKKSNQPQHF; DNA: TGTGCCAGCCGAGGCCTTCGGGGGAAGAAGAGCAATCAGCCCCAGCATTTT
size: NA; D: NA; J: TRBJ2-1; V: TRBV27; CDR3: CASNTLVGYGEQFF; DNA: TGTGCCAGCAATACCTTAGTGGGTTATGGTGAGCAGTTCTTC
size: NA; D: NA; J: TRBJ1-1; V: TRBV4-3; CDR3: CASSQVPPNTEAFF; DNA: TGCGCCAGCAGCCAAGTCCCCCCAAACACTGAAGCTTTCTTT
size: NA; D: NA; J: TRBJ1-1; V: TRBV11-2; CDR3: CASAPLYRAKRDTEAFF; DNA: TGTGCCAGCGCCCCACTTTACAGGGCCAAAAGGGACACTGAAGCTTTCTTT
size: NA; D: NA; J: TRBJ2-7; V: TRBV27; CDR3: CASSLSNPLYEQYF; DNA: TGTGCCAGCAGTTTATCGAACCCCCTCTACGAGCAGTACTTC
size: NA; D: TRBD1; J: TRBJ2-2; V: TRBV5-1; CDR3: CASSLGQGNTGELFF; DNA: TGCGCCAGCAGCTTGGGACAGGGTAACACCGGGGAGCTGTTTTTT
size: once; D: NA; J: TRBJ1-1; V: TRBV5-1; CDR3: CASSGENGGWGEAFF; DNA: TGCGCCAGCAGCGGGGAGAATGGGGGTTGGGGTGAAGCTTTCTTT
size: once; D: TRBD1; J: TRBJ1-1; V: TRBV18; CDR3: CASSPRGNRGITEAFF; DNA: TGTGCCAGCTCACCAAGGGGCAACAGGGGTATTACTGAAGCTTTCTTT
size: NA; D: NA; J: TRBJ2-1; V: TRBV5-1; CDR3: CASSLMGGPGNEQFF; DNA: TGCGCCAGCAGCTTAATGGGGGGGCCGGGTAATGAGCAGTTCTTC
size: NA; D: NA; J: TRBJ1-3; V: TRBV7-9; CDR3: CASRLSGPISGNTIYF; DNA: TGTGCCAGCAGACTATCGGGACCGATCTCTGGAAACACCATATATTTT
size: NA; D: NA; J: TRBJ2-5; V: TRBV11-2; CDR3: CASSLVPGETQYF; DNA: TGTGCCAGCAGCTTAGTCCCAGGGGAGACCCAGTACTTC
size: once; D: NA; J: TRBJ2-1; V: TRBV7-9; CDR3: CASSFGLNEQFF; DNA: TGTGCCAGCAGCTTCGGGCTCAATGAGCAGTTCTTC
size: NA; D: NA; J: TRBJ2-5; V: TRBV5-1; CDR3: CASSLGGTNEETQYF; DNA: TGCGCCAGCAGCTTGGGCGGAACCAATGAAGAGACCCAGTACTTC
size: few; D: TRBD2; J: TRBJ2-2; V: TRBV5-1; CDR3: CASSGLAEPGAGELFF; DNA: TGCGCCTCCTCTGGGCTAGCGGAGCCGGGGGCCGGGGAGCTGTTTTTT
size: NA; D: NA; J: TRBJ1-6; V: TRBV7-3; CDR3: CASSAQAVGNSPLHF; DNA: TGTGCCAGCAGCGCCCAGGCGGTGGGAAATTCACCCCTCCACTTT
size: NA; D: NA; J: TRBJ2-1; V: TRBV6-5; CDR3: CASSRFEGGHNEQFF; DNA: TGTGCCAGCAGTCGCTTCGAGGGGGGCCACAATGAGCAGTTCTTC